This record looks at one TCR beta chain sequence and its context. These data come from a study of cytomegalovirus exposure and HLA in healthy donors. PCR amplification relied on 60 Vbeta primers (plus 13 Jbeta primers). Libraries were prepared by immunoSEQ multiplex PCR; TCRdb keeps only in-frame clonotypes and omits some of them. The sample consists of 100,000 to 150,000 clones, 10% of them appearing once. V shed 5 bases, J shed 4 bases, and the junction held 6 bases outside the gene matches. CDR1 SEHNR and CDR2 FQNEAQ come from the germline V gene (reference sequence). The CDR3 is made up of 14 amino acids.

Material: PBMCs. The rearrangement joins TRBV7-9 to TRBJ2-7; 9 bases are shared with TRBD1. This receptor was taken from a woman younger than 35 in good health and CMV-seropositive. The CDR3 loop is CASSPGTGIYEQYF. CDR3 DNA: TGTGCCAGCAGCCCCGGGACAGGGATATACGAGCAGTACTTC.